The clone carrying this T cell receptor (beta chain) was seen ten or more times. This entry belongs to a study of early T cells in non-severe SARS-CoV-2 infection. The CDR3 length is 14 residues. The V segment lost 8 bases and the J segment 3 bases; nucleotides outside the gene matches: 5. Germline V lookup: CDR1 SGHDN, CDR2 FVKESK. Each single cDNA molecule received a unique molecular identifier. TCRdb reanalysed the 5' RACE reads using MiXCR and keeps one entry per CDR3 protein. In the table there are some 40,000 distinct CDR3 sequences, 3% to 4% of which are singletons. This chain joins TRBV14 and TRBJ2-1; 9 bases align to TRBD2. This clonotype originated in an adult who was a healthcare worker with PCR-confirmed SARS-CoV-2 infection or an uninfected control (not recorded which). The sequencing sample was made of whole blood. The CDR3 protein is CASQIAGVYNEQFF. The CDR3 DNA reads as TGTGCCAGCCAGATAGCGGGAGTCTACAATGAGCAGTTCTTC.